This T cell receptor beta chain was sequenced in a study of shared clonotypes between healthy human individuals. Study overall: A couple of women and a few men aged 18 to 49 made up the donors. Study-wide findings and caveats: Estimated clonotype richness was generally higher in naive than memory subsets.

Genomic DNA from each subset was divided evenly over several immunoSEQ plates. Generated by immunoSEQ multiplex PCR, the TCRdb table keeps only in-frame clones and is missing some. The sample holds 2 million to 2.5 million clones, roughly 95% seen once. Per the germline V gene, CDR1 is MNHEY and CDR2 is SMNVEV (reference sequence). The CDR3 covers 15 residues. Deletions cut 3 bases from V and 4 bases from J, with 12 bases between. A word on this clone: No antigen is known for it.

The TCR sequence derives from a man aged 18 to 29 in good health. Material: naive CD4+ T cells sorted from blood. Subset denoted: CD45RA+ positively selected. This rearrangement joins TRBV27 to TRBJ1-4; D unresolved. The CDR3 DNA follows: TGTGCCAGCAGTTTTGGACTAGGTTTTAATGAAAAACTGTTTTTT. Amino acid sequence: CASSFGLGFNEKLFF. Variable domain in full (rest from reference TRBV27 and TRBJ1-4): EAQVTQNPRYLITVTGKKLTVTCSQNMNHEYMSWYRQDPGLGLRQIYYSMNVEVTDKGDVPEGYKVSRKEKRNFPLILESPSPNQTSLYFCASSFGLGFNEKLFFGSGTQLSVL.